What follows is one TCR beta chain and its context. TCRdb ran MiXCR on the 5' RACE reads and lists one entry per CDR3 protein. Counted here are roughly 580,000 distinct CDR3 sequences, approximately 18% occurring once; the ten biggest clones make up around 12%. These data come from a study of T-cell memory formation after mild COVID-19. The germline V gene has CDR1 SGHRS and CDR2 YFSETQ. This CDR3 comprises 14 residues. V shed 7 bases, J shed 2 bases, and the junction held 5 bases outside the gene matches. The receptor was isolated from an adult woman who had mild COVID-19 (a few samples of this study predate the infection). Cell type and time point are not known. The sample comprised PBMCs or a T cell subset sorted from them (not recorded which). The chain links TRBV5-1 to TRBJ2-3, with 9 nucleotides matching TRBD2. The CDR3 DNA sequence: TGCGCCAGCCTTGCGGGGGGGACCACAGATACGCAGTATTTT. Amino acid sequence: CASLAGGTTDTQYF.